This entry lists 8 T cell receptor beta chains sequenced from one sample in a study of CD8+ T cells in alopecia areata. Following extraction, RNA underwent reverse transcription to cDNA, which served as the sequencing template. Some clones are missing from TCRdb's copy, which holds only in-frame ones; the method was immunoSEQ multiplex PCR. The sample carries about 120,000 clones, less than 80% recorded once. Input material: CD4+ T cells sorted from blood. The receptors here all came from a human donor in good health.

This clone was observed once. The genes are TRBV2 and TRBJ2-1; D not certain. Deletions cut 4 bases from V and 7 bases from J, with 5 bases between. CDR3 length: 11 amino acids. Germline-derived CDR1 and CDR2 are SNHLY and FYNNEI. The CDR3, as DNA: TGTGCCAGCAGTGCAGGTAATGAGCAGTTCTTC. Translated: CASSAGNEQFF.

The chain employs TRBV5-1 and TRBJ2-3; 7 bases fit TRBD2. Unmatched junction bases numbered 6, after V lost 5 bases and J lost 0 bases. Looked up from germline, CDR1 is SGHRS and CDR2 is YFSETQ. The CDR3 spans 15 residues. CDR3 coding DNA: TGCGCCAGCAGTCGGAGCGGGGTTAGCACAGATACGCAGTATTTT. Translating it yields CASSRSGVSTDTQYF.

This rearrangement joins TRBV7-6 to TRBJ2-5; D is possibly TRBD1 (6 bases). CDR1 and CDR2 (germline): SGHVS, FNYEAQ. The germline V and J ends were trimmed by 4 bases and 0 bases, with 9 bases remaining between them. The CDR3 has 14 amino acids. The CDR3 DNA reads TGTGCCAGCAGCTCAACAGGGAACCAAGAGACCCAGTACTTC. Protein: CASSSTGNQETQYF. The whole variable domain, remainder taken from reference TRBV7-6 and TRBJ2-5, is GAGVSQSPRYKVTKRGQDVALRCDPISGHVSLYWYRQALGQGPEFLTYFNYEAQQDKSGLPNDRFSAERPEGSISTLTIQRTEQRDSAMYRCASSSTGNQETQYFGPGTRLLVL.

The chain links TRBV5-8 to TRBJ1-4; 10 bases agree with TRBD1. The J segment lost 7 bases and the V segment lost 6 bases, leaving 9 bases of the junction unmatched. The CDR3 totals 15 residues. CDR1 SGHTS and CDR2 YDEGEE come from the germline V gene. CDR3 coding DNA: TGTGCCAGCACCCGACAGGGGGCGATTGGTGAAAAACTGTTTTTT. It is translated as CASTRQGAIGEKLFF.

This sequence joins TRBV6-5 and TRBJ1-1, with 7 bases lining up with TRBD1. Germline CDR1 reads MNHEY; CDR2 reads SVGAGI. The CDR3 contains 15 residues. V lost 5 bases to trimming and J lost 1 base; unmatched junction nucleotides: 7. CDR3 amino acids: CASSPTGRENTEAFF. The CDR3 DNA sequence: TGTGCCAGCAGTCCGACAGGGAGAGAGAACACTGAAGCTTTCTTT.

The rearrangement links TRBV12-5 to TRBJ2-1; D unclear. This CDR3 region has 10 residues. Germline CDR1 reads LGHNT; CDR2 reads FRNRAP. V lost 3 bases to trimming and J lost 10 bases, with 4 bases between them. CDR3 loop: CASGFNEQFF. The CDR3 region has the DNA TGTGCTAGTGGTTTTAACGAGCAGTTCTTC.

This clone has only a few counts. This chain connects TRBV30 to TRBJ1-3; no clear D. V was pared by 2 bases and J by 1 base, with 9 bases between. The CDR3 contains 14 residues. Germline CDR1 reads GTSNPN; CDR2 reads SVGIG (reference sequence). CDR3 nucleotides: TGTGCCTGGAGTCTGGGGAGTTCTGGAAACACCATATATTTT. Protein: CAWSLGSSGNTIYF.

This clone was seen more than once but under ten times. V gene TRBV7-2 combines with J gene TRBJ2-3; 12 bases align to TRBD2. This CDR3 has 18 residues. The trim removed 3 bases at V and 0 bases at J, leaving 7 bases unmatched. Germline CDR1 is SGHTA and CDR2 is FQGNSA. The CDR3: CASSLLAGGPGSTDTQYF. Here the CDR3 DNA reads TGTGCCAGCAGCTTGCTAGCGGGGGGGCCGGGGAGCACAGATACGCAGTATTTT. The variable domain in full, completed from reference TRBV7-2 and TRBJ2-3, reads GAGVSQSPSNKVTEKGKDVELRCDPISGHTALYWYRQSLGQGLEFLIYFQGNSAPDKSGLPSDRFSAERTGGSVSTLTIQRTQQEDSAVYLCASSLLAGGPGSTDTQYFGPGTRLTVL.